This paragraph covers one TCR beta chain sequence. Sequenced by immunoSEQ multiplex PCR; TCRdb stores in-frame clones only, minus some. The table records about 73,000 clones, more than 80% of them present only once. This sample was taken from a study of OX40 agonist ivuxolimab in advanced cancers. About the study: Dose-escalation patients' cancers were hepatocellular carcinoma, melanoma, renal cell or head and neck cancer. Males comprised about 78% of the group, whose mean age was about 62 years (range roughly 20 to 90).

J gave up 7 bases and V 0 bases, and 8 bases lay outside the gene matches. CDR1 SGHNT and CDR2 YENEEA come from the germline V gene. The CDR3 runs 15 residues. The chain recombines TRBV11-3 with TRBJ2-5; 7 bases are shared with TRBD2. The TCR comes from an adult with an advanced solid tumor such as melanoma, head and neck, liver or kidney cancer. The sequencing used CD4+ or CD8+ T cells sorted from blood, collected in a trial of the OX40 agonist ivuxolimab. CDR3 DNA sequence: TGTGCCAGCAGCTTAGAGGGACTTCGCGGGGGGACCCAGTACTTC. It specifies CASSLEGLRGGTQYF.